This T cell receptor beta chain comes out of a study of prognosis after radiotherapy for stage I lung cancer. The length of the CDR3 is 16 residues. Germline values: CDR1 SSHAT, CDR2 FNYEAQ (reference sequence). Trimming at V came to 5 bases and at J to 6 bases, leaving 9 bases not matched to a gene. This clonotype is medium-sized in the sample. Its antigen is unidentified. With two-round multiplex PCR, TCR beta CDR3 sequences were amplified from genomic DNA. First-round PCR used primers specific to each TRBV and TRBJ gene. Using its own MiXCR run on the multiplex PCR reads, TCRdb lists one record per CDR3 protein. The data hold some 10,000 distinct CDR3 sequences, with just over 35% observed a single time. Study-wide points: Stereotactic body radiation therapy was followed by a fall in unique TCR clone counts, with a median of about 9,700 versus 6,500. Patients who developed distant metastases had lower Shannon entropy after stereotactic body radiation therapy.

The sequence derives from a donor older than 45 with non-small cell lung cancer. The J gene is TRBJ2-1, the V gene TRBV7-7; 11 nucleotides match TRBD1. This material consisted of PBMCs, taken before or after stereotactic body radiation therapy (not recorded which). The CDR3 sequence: CASSPLGQGGVNEQFF. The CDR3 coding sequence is TGTGCCAGCAGCCCACTGGGACAGGGGGGAGTCAATGAGCAGTTCTTC.